One and the same sample provided the 32 T cell receptor beta chains below, sequenced in a study of graft-versus-host responses after intestinal transplantation. The protocol was immunoSEQ multiplex PCR, while the TCRdb copy is restricted to in-frame clones and leaves out a portion. The sample carries 95,000 to 100,000 clones, about 84% recorded once. The sample in question was PBMCs, obtained 255 days after intestinal transplant. The receptors derive from a human patient who received an intestinal transplant, so some T cells may come from the graft donor.

Only one count was recorded for this clone. The rearrangement uses TRBV7-9 and TRBJ2-7; TRBD2 matches at 10 bases. The CDR3 sequence is 18 residues long. After removal of 1 base from V and 4 bases from J, the junction contained 13 bases not matched to a gene. CDR1 and CDR2 (germline): SEHNR, FQNEAQ (reference sequence). CDR3 in DNA: TGTGCCAGCAGCTTAGGACTAGCGGGCGTAGGGGGCGGGTACGAGCAGTACTTC. Its protein product is CASSLGLAGVGGGYEQYF.

This clone occurred a few times. The rearrangement links TRBV6-8 to TRBJ2-7, with a tentative D call TRBD2 (5 bases). Trimming removed 2 bases at V and 3 bases at J, with 11 bases between. The CDR3 spans 14 residues. The germline gives CDR1 MNHGY, CDR2 SAAAGT. The CDR3, as DNA: TGTGCCAGCAGTTACCCCTCTAGCAGCTACGAGCAGTACTTC. Encoded protein: CASSYPSSSYEQYF.

This CDR3 reads CASSGAVGTEAFF. The CDR3 nucleotides are TGTGCCAGCAGCGGGGCCGTGGGCACTGAAGCTTTCTTT. The chain uses TRBV5-4 and TRBJ1-1; possible D gene TRBD1, 5 bases. V was shortened by 4 bases and J by 4 bases, with 11 bases between the two germline ends. The germline V gene encodes CDR1 SGHNT and CDR2 YYREEE (reference sequence). The CDR3 sequence is 13 residues long.

The genes are TRBV27 and TRBJ2-3; D is possibly TRBD1 (5 bases). Germline loops: CDR1 MNHEY, CDR2 SMNVEV (reference sequence). This CDR3 has 15 amino acids. The V end was cut by 2 bases, the J end by 2 bases, with 11 bases between. CDR3 loop: CASSLRGRPTDTQYF. Written as DNA, the CDR3 is TGTGCCAGCAGTTTAAGGGGAAGACCCACAGATACGCAGTATTTT.

The rearrangement links TRBV2 to TRBJ1-5; 11 positions match TRBD1. The V gene's germline CDR1 is SNHLY and CDR2 FYNNEI. This CDR3 is built from 17 residues. Unmatched junction bases numbered 5, after V lost 4 bases and J lost 0 bases. The CDR3 region is CASSARTGGSSNQPQHF. For the CDR3, the DNA is TGTGCCAGCAGTGCAAGGACAGGGGGCAGTAGCAATCAGCCCCAGCATTTT.

The chain has TRBV21-1 and TRBJ1-2. TRBV21-1 is a listed pseudogene. The CDR3 is 19 residues long. DNA of the CDR3: TGTGCCAGCAGCAGAACCGGGACCTCAGGACTCGAAGGAGGATATGGCTACACCTTC. Protein: CASSRTGTSGLEGGYGYTF.

The chain is built from TRBV5-4 and TRBJ2-1; TRBD2 agrees at 12 bases. With 6 bases clipped from V and 5 bases from J, the junction kept 6 bases outside the gene matches. Germline V gene sequence: CDR1 SGHNT, CDR2 YYREEE (reference sequence). CDR3 length equals 15 residues. CDR3 nucleotides: TGTGCCAGCACCCAACTAGCGGGAGGAAACAATGAGCAGTTCTTC. Translated, it gives CASTQLAGGNNEQFF.

This chain joins TRBV29-1 and TRBJ2-2; 9 bases are a match to TRBD1. Germline lookup yields CDR1 SQVTM and CDR2 ANQGSEA. The CDR3 consists of 16 residues. V shed 1 base and J 4 bases; nucleotides not matched to a gene: 7. The CDR3 sequence: CSVEGGDRAGTGELFF. CDR3 DNA sequence: TGCAGCGTTGAAGGCGGGGACAGGGCCGGCACCGGGGAGCTGTTTTTT.

This sequence joins TRBV28 and TRBJ2-1; D tentatively fits TRBD1 or TRBD2 (6 bases each). Germline lookup yields CDR1 MDHEN and CDR2 SYDVKM. This CDR3 region has 15 residues. V shed 3 bases and J shed 4 bases, with 13 bases lying between them. The CDR3 here is CASSFLAGTYNEQFF. CDR3 bases: TGTGCCAGCAGTTTCTTGGCGGGGACATACAATGAGCAGTTCTTC.

The chain employs TRBV29-1 and TRBJ2-1; 7 nucleotides align to TRBD2. Germline trimming cut 2 bases from V and 8 bases from J; bases unmatched to any gene: 15. The germline gives CDR1 SQVTM, CDR2 ANQGSEA. The CDR3 runs to 16 residues. DNA for the CDR3: TGCAGCGTTGAATTAGGTGGGGAGGGCCAGGTCGATGAGCAGTTCTTC. It yields the protein CSVELGGEGQVDEQFF.

This clone was recorded once. The chain employs TRBV27 and TRBJ1-1; D is unresolved. Germline CDR1 reads MNHEY; CDR2 reads SMNVEV (reference sequence). The CDR3 extends over 11 amino acids. V lost 7 bases and J 2 bases, leaving 5 bases between the germline ends. CDR3 in DNA: TGTGCCAGCATTACCAACACTGAAGCTTTCTTT. It yields the protein CASITNTEAFF.

The chain recombines TRBV5-1 with TRBJ2-7; either TRBD1 or TRBD2 may fit D (5 bases each). Deletions cut 1 base from V and 0 bases from J, with 14 bases between. Per the germline V gene, CDR1 is SGHRS and CDR2 is YFSETQ. The CDR3 consists of 16 residues. This CDR3 reads CASSLQRDGFSYEQYF. CDR3 sequence (DNA): TGCGCCAGCAGCTTGCAACGGGACGGGTTCTCCTACGAGCAGTACTTC.

The rearrangement uses TRBV7-9 and TRBJ1-1; 8 bases match TRBD1. Germline assignment: CDR1 SEHNR and CDR2 FQNEAQ (reference sequence). The CDR3 spans 17 residues. V was pared by 5 bases and J by 3 bases, with 14 bases of the junction left unmatched. The DNA of the CDR3 is TGTGCCAGCAGCCCACCGAGGACAGGGTTTGAGGACACTGAAGCTTTCTTT. Translation: CASSPPRTGFEDTEAFF. The full variable domain, completed using reference TRBV7-9 and TRBJ1-1, is DTGVSQNPRHKITKRGQNVTFRCDPISEHNRLYWYRQTLGQGPEFLTYFQNEAQLEKSRLLSDRFSAERPKGSFSTLEIQRTEQGDSAMYLCASSPPRTGFEDTEAFFGQGTRLTVV.

The chain combines TRBV15 with TRBJ2-1, with 11 positions matching TRBD2. Germline V CDR1 and CDR2: LNHNV, YYDKDF (reference sequence). The CDR3 sequence is 17 residues long. V shed 0 bases, J shed 6 bases, and the junction held 7 bases outside the gene matches. CDR3 nucleotide sequence: TGTGCCACCAGCAGAGATGGCGAACTAGCGGGAGTCAATGAGCAGTTCTTC. It codes for CATSRDGELAGVNEQFF.

The rearrangement joins TRBV7-2 to TRBJ2-1, with D perhaps TRBD2 (6 bases). The V end lost 4 bases, the J end lost 2 bases, and 12 bases lay between the germline ends. The CDR3 has 15 amino acids. From germline, CDR1 is SGHTA and CDR2 FQGNSA. CDR3 nucleotides: TGTGCCAGCAGCTCCACGGGGGACCCCTACAATGAGCAGTTCTTC. The encoded protein is CASSSTGDPYNEQFF.

The V call is TRBV10-2, the J call TRBJ2-2, with D possibly being TRBD1 (6 bases). V lost 4 bases, J lost 1 base, and 7 bases lay in between. This CDR3 has 14 amino acids. Germline assignment: CDR1 WSHSY and CDR2 SAAADI. The CDR3 nucleotides are TGCGCCAGCAGTGGGGGGCAGAACACCGGGGAGCTGTTTTTT. It translates to CASSGGQNTGELFF.

The chain links TRBV27 to TRBJ2-7; 9 nucleotides line up with TRBD2. J lost 2 bases, V lost 6 bases, and 11 bases had no gene match. The germline V gene encodes CDR1 MNHEY and CDR2 SMNVEV (reference sequence). CDR3 length equals 16 residues. DNA for the CDR3: TGTGCCAGCAGCTCTCTGGGGCTAGCGGGGACCTACGAGCAGTACGTC. This sequence encodes CASSSLGLAGTYEQYV.

V and J are TRBV11-2 and TRBJ1-1; D is possibly TRBD1 (6 bases). The V gene's germline CDR1 is SGHAT and CDR2 FQNNGV. The CDR3 is 13 residues long. V lost 1 base to trimming and J lost 6 bases, with 9 bases between them. CDR3 region: CASSLGAGAEAFF. CDR3 nucleotides: TGTGCCAGCAGCTTAGGGGCAGGGGCTGAAGCTTTCTTT.

The V and J genes are TRBV19 and TRBJ2-1; TRBD2 matches 8 bases. This CDR3 region has 15 residues. CDR1 and CDR2 (germline): LNHDA, SQIVND (reference sequence). Germline trimming cut 8 bases from V and 0 bases from J; bases unmatched to any gene: 6. The chain's CDR3 is CASSQAGGSYNEQFF. CDR3 DNA: TGTGCCAGTTCCCAGGCGGGAGGCTCCTACAATGAGCAGTTCTTC.

V is TRBV29-1 and J is TRBJ2-7; no clear D. CDR1 SQVTM and CDR2 ANQGSEA come from the germline V gene. The V gene lost 7 bases and the J gene lost 4 bases, with 14 bases spanning the gap. The CDR3 is 12 residues long. Here the CDR3 DNA reads TGCAGCGCCGGTCCCTCCGGGTACGAGCAGTACTTC. Its translation is CSAGPSGYEQYF.

The chain links TRBV15 to TRBJ1-5; D is ambiguous. The germline V gene encodes CDR1 LNHNV and CDR2 YYDKDF (reference sequence). V lost 5 bases and J 0 bases, leaving 11 bases between the germline ends. The length of the CDR3 is 15 residues. The CDR3 spells CATSRAEDSNQPQHF. CDR3 bases: TGTGCCACCAGCCGGGCAGAGGATAGCAATCAGCCCCAGCATTTT.

The chain joins TRBV27 to TRBJ2-1, with 13 bases that match TRBD2. Germline V gene sequence: CDR1 MNHEY, CDR2 SMNVEV (reference sequence). After removal of 6 bases from V and 9 bases from J, the junction contained 5 bases not matched to a gene. CDR3 size: 14 residues. CDR3 sequence: CASSTLAGGIEQFF. The DNA of the CDR3 is TGTGCCAGCAGCACACTAGCGGGAGGGATTGAGCAGTTCTTC.

The rearrangement links TRBV7-6 to TRBJ2-5; D gene uncertain. V lost 5 bases, J lost 7 bases, and 11 bases lay in between. Germline V lookup: CDR1 SGHVS, CDR2 FNYEAQ. This CDR3 contains 12 residues. For the CDR3, the DNA is TGTGCCAGCAGCGACGGTCCGGGGACCCAGTACTTC. This codes for CASSDGPGTQYF. Complete variable domain (other parts from reference TRBV7-6 and TRBJ2-5): GAGVSQSPRYKVTKRGQDVALRCDPISGHVSLYWYRQALGQGPEFLTYFNYEAQQDKSGLPNDRFSAERPEGSISTLTIQRTEQRDSAMYRCASSDGPGTQYFGPGTRLLVL.

The chain employs TRBV27 and TRBJ1-2, with D tentatively TRBD1 (5 bases). The CDR3 runs to 14 residues. Germline V gene data show CDR1 as MNHEY and CDR2 as SMNVEV (reference sequence). V lost 5 bases, J lost 3 bases, and 13 bases lay in between. This CDR3 is CASSLSMGDYGYTF. The CDR3 nucleotides are TGTGCCAGCAGTCTCTCCATGGGGGACTATGGCTACACCTTC.

V is TRBV27 and J is TRBJ2-7; tentative D call: TRBD1 (5 bases). This CDR3 region has 13 residues. V lost 3 bases, J lost 3 bases, and 9 bases lay in between. Germline loops: CDR1 MNHEY, CDR2 SMNVEV (reference sequence). CDR3 sequence (DNA): TGTGCCAGCAGTTTGGGGCCAGGCTACGAGCAGTACTTC. Its protein product is CASSLGPGYEQYF.

This clone was observed a handful of times. The chain uses TRBV9 and TRBJ2-7; the D call may be TRBD1 or TRBD2 (6 bases each). In germline, CDR1 is SGDLS, CDR2 YYNGEE. Trimming left V 4 bases short and J 3 bases short, with 11 bases between. The CDR3 contains 13 residues. The chain's CDR3 is CASSKGGHYEQYF. Here the CDR3 DNA reads TGTGCCAGCAGCAAGGGGGGACACTACGAGCAGTACTTC.

This chain links TRBV19 with TRBJ2-5; no firm D call. V was cut by 6 bases and J by 1 base, with 15 bases left in between. The CDR3 has 15 residues. Germline V gives CDR1 LNHDA, CDR2 SQIVND (reference sequence). The CDR3 DNA reads as TGTGCCAGTAGCCGAAGGCTTAGACCCCAAGAGACCCAGTACTTC. Translated: CASSRRLRPQETQYF.

The chain recombines TRBV6-6 with TRBJ2-7; the match to TRBD2 covers 8 bases. This CDR3 is built from 15 residues. CDR1 MNHNY and CDR2 SVGAGI come from the germline V gene (reference sequence). V was clipped by 5 bases and J by 2 bases; unmatched bases: 8. In DNA, the CDR3 is TGTGCCAGCAGTGACTACGGGGGGGGGACCTACGAGCAGTACGTC. This sequence encodes CASSDYGGGTYEQYV.

This clone was picked up a small number of times. CDR3 nucleotide sequence: TGTGCCAGCAGTTACGGACAGGGAGAACGGGGCACTGAAGCTTTCTTT. Translation gives CASSYGQGERGTEAFF. The chain has TRBV6-6 and TRBJ1-1, with 8 bases matching TRBD1. Per the germline V gene, CDR1 is MNHNY and CDR2 is SVGAGI (reference sequence). This CDR3 spans 16 amino acids. The V segment lost 2 bases and the J segment 4 bases; nucleotides outside the gene matches: 9.

The chain is built from TRBV27 and TRBJ2-1, with D perhaps TRBD1 (5 bases). Trimming took off 2 bases at V and 5 bases at J, with 10 bases between the two ends. This CDR3 region has 14 residues. In germline, CDR1 is MNHEY, CDR2 SMNVEV (reference sequence). CDR3 nucleotides: TGTGCCAGCAGTTTACAGGGATACCACAATGAGCAGTTCTTC. This codes for CASSLQGYHNEQFF.

The rearrangement joins TRBV7-8 to TRBJ2-7; maybe TRBD1 (5 bases). Germline V gene lookup returns CDR1 SGHVS and CDR2 FQNEAQ. The CDR3 runs to 13 residues. Trimming took 3 bases from V and 6 from J, leaving 12 bases between them. The CDR3: CASSFDRDAEQYV. The CDR3 DNA sequence: TGTGCCAGCAGCTTCGACAGAGACGCCGAGCAGTACGTC.

The rearrangement uses TRBV15 and TRBJ2-7; D might be TRBD1 (7 bases). CDR1 and CDR2 (germline): LNHNV, YYDKDF (reference sequence). This CDR3 region has 15 residues. Trimming removed 3 bases at V and 3 bases at J, with 15 bases between. CDR3 residues: CATSSQTGTDYEQYF. CDR3 in DNA: TGTGCCACCAGCAGTCAGACAGGGACTGACTACGAGCAGTACTTC.